This TCR beta chain was documented in a study of OX40 agonist ivuxolimab in advanced cancers. TCRdb's table, derived via immunoSEQ multiplex PCR, lists solely in-frame clones and lacks some. The sample lists over 45,000 clones; about 76% were seen once. CDR1 is SGHTA, CDR2 FQGNSA, per germline. This CDR3 comprises 14 residues. Trimming took 1 base from V and 3 from J, leaving 6 bases between them. This clone was observed once. The chain combines TRBV7-2 with TRBJ1-4, with unresolved D. Sequencing was performed on CD4+ or CD8+ T cells sorted from blood, taken in a trial of the OX40 agonist ivuxolimab. This receptor was obtained from an adult with an advanced solid tumor such as melanoma, head and neck, liver or kidney cancer. CDR3 in amino acids: CASSLGSSNEKLFF. For the CDR3, the DNA is TGTGCCAGCAGCTTAGGGTCTTCTAATGAAAAACTGTTTTTT.